What follows are 10 T cell receptor beta chains derived from one specimen sequenced in a study of T-cell memory formation after mild COVID-19. Each CDR3 protein is one row after TCRdb ran MiXCR on the 5' RACE reads. Found here are 280,000 or so distinct CDR3 sequences, 7.5% to 9.5% of them singletons; the top ten hold less than 25%. The sequenced sample consisted of PBMCs or a T cell subset sorted from them (not recorded which). Source of these receptors: a young man who had mild COVID-19 (a few samples of this study predate the infection). Cell type and time point are not known.

This clonotype has ten or more counts. The chain uses TRBV9 and TRBJ2-5; 10 nucleotides match TRBD2. V shed 4 bases, J shed 4 bases, and the junction held 4 bases outside the gene matches. Germline V gene data show CDR1 as SGDLS and CDR2 as YYNGEE. This CDR3 contains 14 residues. Here the CDR3 DNA reads TGTGCCAGCAGCCCTAGCGGGGGAGCAGAGACCCAGTACTTC. Translation gives CASSPSGGAETQYF. Variable domain in full (rest from reference TRBV9 and TRBJ2-5): DSGVTQTPKHLITATGQRVTLRCSPRSGDLSVYWYQQSLDQGLQFLIQYYNGEERAKGNILERFSAQQFPDLHSELNLSSLELGDSALYFCASSPSGGAETQYFGPGTRLLVL.

This clonotype occurred many times. The CDR3 DNA is TGTGCCAGCAGCCAACTACCCCCGAAGGGGGCGGATCATGGCTACACCTTC. Translating gives CASSQLPPKGADHGYTF. The V and J genes are TRBV4-2 and TRBJ1-2; TRBD1 aligns across 7 bases. Germline V gene lookup returns CDR1 LGHNA and CDR2 YNFKEQ. The J segment lost 6 bases and the V segment lost 2 bases, leaving 15 bases of the junction unmatched. The length of the CDR3 is 17 residues.

Ten or more counts support this clonotype. V usage is TRBV5-5 and J usage is TRBJ1-5, with 7 positions matching TRBD1. This CDR3 is built from 15 residues. The V segment lost 3 bases and the J segment 2 bases; nucleotides outside the gene matches: 5. Germline loops: CDR1 SGHKS, CDR2 YYEKEE (reference sequence). The CDR3: CASSSPGTGNQPQHF. DNA of the CDR3: TGTGCCAGCAGCTCACCGGGGACAGGCAATCAGCCCCAGCATTTT. Full variable domain (remainder filled in from reference TRBV5-5 and TRBJ1-5): DAGVTQSPTHLIKTRGQQVTLRCSPISGHKSVSWYQQVLGQGPQFIFQYYEKEERGRGNFPDRFSARQFPNYSSELNVNALLLGDSALYLCASSSPGTGNQPQHFGDGTRLSIL.

This clonotype was observed a few times. The V and J genes are TRBV18 and TRBJ2-2; TRBD1 agrees at 12 bases. Germline loops: CDR1 KGHSH, CDR2 LQKENI. J gave up 5 bases and V 0 bases, and 4 bases lay outside the gene matches. The CDR3 sequence is 17 residues long. CDR3 sequence reads: CASSPPGTGGATGELFF. The CDR3 coding sequence is TGTGCCAGCTCACCACCCGGGACAGGGGGCGCAACCGGGGAGCTGTTTTTT.

This clonotype was observed a handful of times. The J gene is TRBJ1-2, the V gene TRBV29-1; D ambiguous. The CDR3 loop spans 11 amino acids. Trimming cost V 7 bases and J 2 bases, with 8 bases left between them. Germline-derived CDR1 and CDR2 are SQVTM and ANQGSEA. The CDR3 sequence: CSDLDNYGYTF. In DNA, the CDR3 is TGCAGCGACCTGGACAACTATGGCTACACCTTC.

The V and J genes are TRBV5-1 and TRBJ1-4, with a tentative D call TRBD1 (6 bases). The germline V and J ends were trimmed by 4 bases and 7 bases, with 17 bases remaining between them. This CDR3 spans 15 amino acids. The V gene's germline CDR1 is SGHRS and CDR2 YFSETQ. In nucleotides, the CDR3 is TGCGCCAGCAGCGAGGGGGGGGATGGAGGTGAAAAACTGTTTTTT. It encodes CASSEGGDGGEKLFF. Together with reference TRBV5-1 and TRBJ1-4, the CDR3 gives the full variable domain: KAGVTQTPRYLIKTRGQQVTLSCSPISGHRSVSWYQQTPGQGLQFLFEYFSETQRNKGNFPGRFSGRQFSNSRSEMNVSTLELGDSALYLCASSEGGDGGEKLFFGSGTQLSVL.

The chain combines TRBV29-1 with TRBJ1-1; D is perhaps TRBD1 (6 bases). The CDR3 has 15 amino acids. Germline V gene lookup returns CDR1 SQVTM and CDR2 ANQGSEA. V gave up 7 bases and J gave up 0 bases, with 18 bases separating them. CDR3 sequence (DNA): TGCAGCGCCGAGGGGGGAGGTAGGCTGAACACTGAAGCTTTCTTT. Translating gives CSAEGGGRLNTEAFF.

The chain carries TRBV20-1 and TRBJ1-2; possibly TRBD1 for D (5 bases). The CDR3 length is 13 residues. Germline-derived CDR1 and CDR2 are DFQATT and SNEGSKA (reference sequence). The ends were cut back, 3 bases at V and 0 bases at J, with 8 bases in the middle. In DNA, the CDR3 is TGCAGTGCTAGGGCACAGGCTAACTATGGCTACACCTTC. As protein: CSARAQANYGYTF.

V usage is TRBV4-2 and J usage is TRBJ2-1; 8 bases match TRBD2. Germline V gives CDR1 LGHNA, CDR2 YNFKEQ. With V trimmed by 3 bases and J by 5 bases, 9 bases remained unmatched. The CDR3 runs 16 residues. CDR3 in DNA: TGTGCCAGCAGCCAGTGGACTAGCAATCAGGACAATGAGCAGTTCTTC. The encoded protein is CASSQWTSNQDNEQFF.

V is TRBV7-2 and J is TRBJ1-2; D perhaps matches TRBD1 (5 bases). The CDR3 is 13 residues long. V shed 5 bases and J shed 6 bases, with 13 bases lying between them. Germline CDR1 reads SGHTA; CDR2 reads FQGNSA. CDR3 in amino acids: CASSGVGADGYTF. CDR3 in DNA: TGTGCCAGCAGCGGGGTTGGGGCGGATGGCTACACCTTC.